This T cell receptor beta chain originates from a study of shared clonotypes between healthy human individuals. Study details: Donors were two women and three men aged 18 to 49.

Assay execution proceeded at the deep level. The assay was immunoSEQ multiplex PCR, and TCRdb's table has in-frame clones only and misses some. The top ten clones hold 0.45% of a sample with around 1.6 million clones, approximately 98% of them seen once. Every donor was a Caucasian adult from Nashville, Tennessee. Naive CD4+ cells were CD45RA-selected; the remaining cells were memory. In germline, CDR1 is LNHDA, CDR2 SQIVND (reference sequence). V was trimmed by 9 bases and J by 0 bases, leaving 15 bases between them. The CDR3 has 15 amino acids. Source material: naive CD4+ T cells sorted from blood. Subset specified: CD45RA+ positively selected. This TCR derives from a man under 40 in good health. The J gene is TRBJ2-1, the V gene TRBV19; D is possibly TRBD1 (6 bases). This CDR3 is CASQRGKSSYNEQFF. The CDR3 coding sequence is TGTGCCAGCCAAAGGGGGAAAAGCTCCTACAATGAGCAGTTCTTC.